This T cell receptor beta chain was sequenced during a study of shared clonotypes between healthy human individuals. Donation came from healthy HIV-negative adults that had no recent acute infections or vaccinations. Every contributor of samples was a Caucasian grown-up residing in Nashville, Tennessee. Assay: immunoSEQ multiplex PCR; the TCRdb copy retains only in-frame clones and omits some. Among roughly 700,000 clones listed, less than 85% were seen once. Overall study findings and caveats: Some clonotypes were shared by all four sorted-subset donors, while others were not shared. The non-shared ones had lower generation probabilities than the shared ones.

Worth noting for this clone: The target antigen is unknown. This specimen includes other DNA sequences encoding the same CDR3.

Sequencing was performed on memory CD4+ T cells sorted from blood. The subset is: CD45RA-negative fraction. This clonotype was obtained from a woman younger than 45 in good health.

CDR3 in amino acids: CASSLIVQETQYF. The CDR3 DNA is TGCGCCAGCAGCTTGATAGTCCAAGAGACCCAGTACTTC. The V call is TRBV5-1, the J call TRBJ2-5; D is ambiguous. The CDR3 has 13 residues. Germline CDR1 and CDR2: SGHRS and YFSETQ. V was clipped by 1 base and J by 1 base, with 5 bases between them. The variable domain in full, with the rest retrieved from reference TRBV5-1 and TRBJ2-5, is KAGVTQTPRYLIKTRGQQVTLSCSPISGHRSVSWYQQTPGQGLQFLFEYFSETQRNKGNFPGRFSGRQFSNSRSEMNVSTLELGDSALYLCASSLIVQETQYFGPGTRLLVL.